These 14 T cell receptor beta chains were sequenced from one sample in a study of T cells in Graves' hyperthyroidism and ophthalmopathy (dated by TCRdb to between 2018 and 2020). The library was obtained by multiplex PCR. Sequencing used an Illumina HiSeq 2000. The TCR beta CDR3 regions were amplified from RNA transcripts. The first round of RT-PCR for the TCR CDR3 was performed with the HTBI primer set and the Qiagen OneStep RT-PCR kit. TCRdb reprocessed the public reads (quality trimming at Q25 with fastp, clone calling with MiXCR) and kept in-frame beta chains. Entries that share a CDR3 protein sequence are merged under the most common genes and DNA. This sample lists about 290,000 distinct CDR3 sequences; about an eighth were detected once. 7.9% of the sample belongs to the ten largest clones. The source material was blood. These receptors all stem from a middle-aged woman with Graves' hyperthyroidism.

The sample holds many counts of this clonotype. The V and J genes are TRBV30 and TRBJ1-1, with no clear D. Deletions cut 5 bases from V and 4 bases from J, with 11 bases between. Looked up from germline, CDR1 is GTSNPN and CDR2 is SVGIG (reference sequence). There are 12 residues in the CDR3. CDR3 sequence (DNA): TGTGCCTGGTTGAGGAGCCGCACTGAAGCTTTCTTT. Amino acid sequence: CAWLRSRTEAFF.

There are a few counts of this clonotype. This rearrangement joins TRBV19 to TRBJ2-1, with 9 positions matching TRBD2. Germline-derived CDR1 and CDR2 are LNHDA and SQIVND (reference sequence). CDR3 length equals 15 residues. The V segment lost 5 bases and the J segment 6 bases; nucleotides outside the gene matches: 8. CDR3 amino acids: CASSSTGLASNEQFF. The CDR3 DNA is TGTGCCAGTAGTTCGACCGGACTAGCGTCCAATGAGCAGTTCTTC.

This clonotype was counted only a few times. The V and J genes are TRBV5-4 and TRBJ1-3; weak D call: TRBD1 (6 bases). This CDR3 is 16 amino acids long. Germline-derived CDR1 and CDR2 are SGHNT and YYREEE (reference sequence). The V and J ends lost 4 bases and 4 bases respectively, with 18 bases between them. CDR3 protein: CASSPGGRASGNTIYF. CDR3 in DNA: TGTGCCAGCAGCCCCGGGGGCAGGGCTTCAGGAAACACCATATATTTT.

This clonotype was recorded a few times. V usage is TRBV19 and J usage is TRBJ1-4; maybe TRBD1 (5 bases). V gave up 11 bases and J gave up 6 bases, with 16 bases separating them. Germline lookup yields CDR1 LNHDA and CDR2 SQIVND (reference sequence). CDR3 length: 13 amino acids. The DNA of the CDR3 is TGTGCCTCCAGGGAGAGGGGTGATGAAAAACTGTTTTTT. Translated, it gives CASRERGDEKLFF.

The V call is TRBV6-1, the J call TRBJ2-7, with D possibly matching TRBD2 (7 bases). The V end lost 6 bases, the J end lost 3 bases, and 15 bases lay between the germline ends. The CDR3 extends over 14 amino acids. Germline V CDR1 and CDR2: MNHNS, SASEGT. This CDR3 is CASRFGGGHYEQYF. In nucleotides, the CDR3 is TGTGCCAGCAGATTTGGCGGGGGCCACTACGAGCAGTACTTC.

This clonotype showed up many times. The rearrangement links TRBV7-9 to TRBJ2-7; D is unresolved. Trimming pared 5 bases from V and 3 bases from J, leaving 8 bases between. Germline V gives CDR1 SEHNR, CDR2 FQNEAQ (reference sequence). This CDR3 spans 12 amino acids. The DNA for the CDR3 is TGTGCCAGCAGCAACACCCACTACGAGCAGTACTTC. Amino acid sequence: CASSNTHYEQYF.

This clonotype has ten or more counts. CDR3 sequence: CASSPRQGEFQPQHF. The CDR3, as DNA: TGTGCCAGCAGCCCGCGACAGGGAGAATTTCAGCCCCAGCATTTT. The V gene is TRBV12-3 or TRBV12-4, the J gene TRBJ1-5, with TRBD1 identical over 7 bases. Losses at the gene ends were 6 bases for V and 6 bases for J; bases not matched to a gene: 11. The CDR3 length is 15 residues.

The rearrangement links TRBV15 to TRBJ1-1; 10 nucleotides align to TRBD1. Trimming took 0 bases from V and 0 from J; bases not matched to a gene: 10. Germline V gene data show CDR1 as LNHNV and CDR2 as YYDKDF (reference sequence). The CDR3 length is 19 residues. CDR3: CATSRDSRGQGLMNTEAFF. CDR3 bases: TGTGCCACCAGCAGAGATTCTAGGGGACAGGGGCTCATGAACACTGAAGCTTTCTTT.

This clonotype has ten or more counts. The chain combines TRBV7-9 with TRBJ1-1, with D maybe TRBD1 (6 bases). CDR1 is SEHNR and CDR2 is FQNEAQ in the germline V gene (reference sequence). The CDR3 runs 15 residues. Trimming stripped 3 bases from V and 6 bases from J, with 17 bases between. The CDR3 DNA reads TGTGCCAGCAGCTTGGCTCTGGGGGCGCAGGCTGAAGCTTTCTTT. Translated, it gives CASSLALGAQAEAFF.

The chain joins TRBV24-1 to TRBJ2-3; D is undetermined. The CDR3 is 15 residues long. The germline V and J ends were trimmed by 1 base and 2 bases, with 9 bases remaining between them. Germline V lookup: CDR1 KGHDR, CDR2 SFDVKD. DNA for the CDR3: TGTGCCACCAGTGATTTTCGAGACCACACAGATACGCAGTATTTT. It translates to CATSDFRDHTDTQYF.

The V call is TRBV5-1, the J call TRBJ2-5, with 8 bases matching TRBD2. The CDR3 is made up of 14 amino acids. J was trimmed by 3 bases and V by 4 bases; bases with no gene match: 5. In germline, CDR1 is SGHRS, CDR2 YFSETQ. The CDR3 DNA follows: TGCGCCAGCAGCCCGGGAGGGAATGAAGAGACCCAGTACTTC. Translation gives CASSPGGNEETQYF.

This clonotype was found many times. The rearrangement joins TRBV12-3 or TRBV12-4 to TRBJ1-3; 10 bases match TRBD1. After removal of 5 bases from V and 4 bases from J, the junction contained 8 bases not matched to a gene. The CDR3 runs 16 residues. In nucleotides, the CDR3 is TGTGCCAGCAGTCCGGGGGACAGGGGCGGAGGAAACACCATATATTTT. Its translation is CASSPGDRGGGNTIYF.

This clonotype was seen many times. The rearrangement links TRBV29-1 to TRBJ2-1; 7 nucleotides line up with TRBD1. V lost 6 bases, J lost 10 bases, and 12 bases stayed unmatched. The CDR3 is made up of 13 amino acids. The V gene's germline CDR1 is SQVTM and CDR2 ANQGSEA. As DNA, the CDR3 is TGCAGCGTAGGCCAGACAGGGAATAGAGAGCAGTTCTTC. Translation: CSVGQTGNREQFF.

This clonotype was found many times. This chain links TRBV15 with TRBJ2-7; a weak D match, TRBD2 (6 bases). Trimming took 1 base from V and 4 from J, leaving 14 bases between them. The CDR3 has 15 amino acids. The germline V gene encodes CDR1 LNHNV and CDR2 YYDKDF (reference sequence). The CDR3 DNA reads as TGTGCCACCAGCAGAGCCCGGGGGTCAGGTTACGAGCAGTACTTC. It is translated as CATSRARGSGYEQYF.